Listed here is a single TCR beta chain. Per the original methods: Amplifying reference gene primers gave estimates of nucleated cell counts. The protocol was immunoSEQ multiplex PCR, while the TCRdb copy is restricted to in-frame clones and leaves out a portion. V and J calls and clone size are as listed in that table; D and trimming were resolved from the DNA. The data show 200,000 to 300,000 clones, roughly 86% seen once. This sample is drawn from a study of blood T cell repertoires in COVID-19. The wider study: The origin of the acute and convalescent COVID-19 samples was the United States, Italy and Spain. Sources were T cells, B-cell-depleted T cells, or PBMCs; the material itself was cDNA or gDNA.

Trimming removed 2 bases from V and 6 bases from J; junction bases left unmatched: 10. Germline-derived CDR1 and CDR2 are LGHDT and YNNKEL (reference sequence). The CDR3 consists of 16 residues. This clonotype was sampled from a man aged 35 to 55 who had recovered from COVID-19. Material: peripheral blood. This rearrangement joins TRBV3-1 (or the pseudogene TRBV3-2) to TRBJ1-2, with 9 bases that match TRBD1. The CDR3 spells CASSQYRGRPKDGYTF. DNA for the CDR3: TGTGCCAGCAGCCAATACAGGGGGCGCCCAAAAGATGGCTACACCTTC.